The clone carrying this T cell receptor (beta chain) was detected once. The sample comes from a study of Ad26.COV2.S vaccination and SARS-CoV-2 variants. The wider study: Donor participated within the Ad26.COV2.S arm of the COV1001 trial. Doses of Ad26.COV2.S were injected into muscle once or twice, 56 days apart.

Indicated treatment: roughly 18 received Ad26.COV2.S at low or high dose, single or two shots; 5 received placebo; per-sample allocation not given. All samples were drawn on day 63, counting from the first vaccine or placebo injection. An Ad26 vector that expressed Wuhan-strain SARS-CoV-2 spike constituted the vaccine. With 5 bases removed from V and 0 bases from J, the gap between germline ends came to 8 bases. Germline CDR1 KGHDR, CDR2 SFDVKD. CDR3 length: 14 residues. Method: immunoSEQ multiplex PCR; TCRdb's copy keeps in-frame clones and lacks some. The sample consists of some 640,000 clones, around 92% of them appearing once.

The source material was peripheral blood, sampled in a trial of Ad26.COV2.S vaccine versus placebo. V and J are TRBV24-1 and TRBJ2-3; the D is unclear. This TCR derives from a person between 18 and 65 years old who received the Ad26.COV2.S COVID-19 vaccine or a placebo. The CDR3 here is CATSASYSTDTQYF. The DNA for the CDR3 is TGTGCCACCAGTGCCTCTTACAGCACAGATACGCAGTATTTT.